What follows is one T cell receptor (beta chain) and its context. Antigen unknown. These data originate in a study of cytomegalovirus exposure and HLA in healthy donors. Background on the study: The roughly 100 million unique TCR beta sequences, from 150 million to 200 million T cells, were found by an earlier analysis. Broader study findings: Overall, about 160 TCR beta chains were annotated as cytomegalovirus-associated. According to an earlier analysis, most TCR beta V segments yielded productive rearrangements about 87% or about 30% of the time.

The PCR ran on 60 Vbeta and 13 Jbeta primers. This table comes from immunoSEQ multiplex PCR, and its TCRdb copy is limited to in-frame clones, with some not included. The sample holds approximately 150,000 clones; approximately 85% are singletons and the top ten take approximately 11%. Germline V gene data show CDR1 as SGDLS and CDR2 as YYNGEE. CDR3 length: 15 residues. V lost 4 bases to trimming and J lost 3 bases, with 14 bases between them. The source of this sequence is a man aged 45 to 65 in good health and CMV-seropositive. The sequencing input was PBMCs. The chain uses TRBV9 and TRBJ1-5; D might be TRBD1 (6 bases). The CDR3 nucleotides read TGTGCCAGCAGCACGGGACACGGCGCCAATCAGCCCCAGCATTTT. Protein product: CASSTGHGANQPQHF.